One sample yielded the 21 T cell receptor beta chains listed below, sequenced in a study of T cell responses to AZD1222 COVID-19 vaccine. Profiled with immunoSEQ multiplex PCR; TCRdb holds only in-frame clones, not every one. The data hold approximately 200,000 clones, with around 94% observed a single time. Material: peripheral blood, obtained 28 days after the second dose of the MenACWY control vaccine. These receptors all stem from an adult who received the MenACWY meningococcal vaccine as a control.

This chain joins TRBV11-2 and TRBJ2-5; D tentatively fits TRBD1 or TRBD2 (5 bases each). Germline CDR1 reads SGHAT; CDR2 reads FQNNGV. V shed 5 bases and J shed 4 bases, with 14 bases lying between them. This CDR3 is 14 amino acids long. CDR3 bases: TGTGCCAGCAGCGCCCCTGGGGGTCTAGAGACCCAGTACTTC. Residues: CASSAPGGLETQYF.

The V and J genes are TRBV20-1 and TRBJ2-3, with D maybe TRBD1 (7 bases). The V and J ends lost 3 bases and 3 bases respectively, with 16 bases between them. CDR1 and CDR2 (germline): DFQATT, SNEGSKA (reference sequence). The CDR3 length is 15 residues. DNA for the CDR3: TGCAGTGCTAGTGAGGGCAGGGGGGAAACAGATACGCAGTATTTT. It codes for CSASEGRGETDTQYF.

Written as DNA, the CDR3 is TGTGCCAGCAGCCAAGATCAGGTGTCCAATGAGCAGTTCTTC. As protein: CASSQDQVSNEQFF. The V gene is TRBV3-1 (or the pseudogene TRBV3-2), the J gene TRBJ2-1; no clear D gene. The CDR3 is made up of 14 amino acids. V lost 0 bases and J lost 6, with 9 bases in between. CDR1 is LGHDT and CDR2 is YNNKEL in the germline V gene (reference sequence).

The chain recombines TRBV4-2 with TRBJ1-1; D not certain. The ends were cut back, 4 bases at V and 5 bases at J, with 14 bases in the middle. Germline lookup yields CDR1 LGHNA and CDR2 YNFKEQ. CDR3 length equals 14 residues. The CDR3 here is CASSRAERGTEAFF. In DNA, the CDR3 is TGTGCCAGCAGCCGCGCTGAACGTGGAACTGAAGCTTTCTTT.

The J gene is TRBJ2-1, the V gene TRBV7-6, with 12 positions matching TRBD2. Germline assignment: CDR1 SGHVS and CDR2 FNYEAQ. The CDR3 spans 16 residues. The V and J ends lost 5 bases and 7 bases, in that order; junction bases with no gene match: 9. CDR3 region: CASSPGGTSGYNEQFF. The CDR3 nucleotides are TGTGCCAGCAGCCCGGGAGGGACTAGCGGGTATAATGAGCAGTTCTTC.

The rearrangement joins TRBV4-1 to TRBJ1-1; D is possibly TRBD1 (5 bases). The CDR3 totals 15 residues. V was shortened by 1 base and J by 1 base, with 10 bases between the two germline ends. Per the germline V gene, CDR1 is MGHRA and CDR2 is YSYEKL. The CDR3, as DNA: TGCGCCAGCAGCCAAGCTCAGGGATGGAACACTGAAGCTTTCTTT. This gives the protein CASSQAQGWNTEAFF.

V usage is TRBV6-5 and J usage is TRBJ2-3, with D perhaps TRBD1 (5 bases). This CDR3 is built from 13 residues. CDR1 and CDR2 (germline): MNHEY, SVGAGI. The germline V and J ends were trimmed by 11 bases and 5 bases, with 17 bases remaining between them. DNA for the CDR3: TGTGCCGGCAACAGGACAAAGGTAGATACGCAGTATTTT. Residues: CAGNRTKVDTQYF.

The chain has TRBV18 and TRBJ2-7; 16 bases fit TRBD2. The germline gives CDR1 KGHSH, CDR2 LQKENI. The CDR3 runs 17 residues. Unmatched junction bases numbered 3, after V lost 0 bases and J lost 4 bases. CDR3 in amino acids: CASSPPGLAGGRYEQYF. CDR3 nucleotide sequence: TGTGCCAGCTCACCACCGGGACTAGCGGGAGGGCGTTACGAGCAGTACTTC.

The genes are TRBV28 and TRBJ1-4, with 7 bases aligning to TRBD1. Germline-derived CDR1 and CDR2 are MDHEN and SYDVKM. The ends lost 5 bases at V and 8 bases at J; junction bases unmatched: 11. This CDR3 has 15 amino acids. The CDR3 DNA follows: TGTGCCAGCAGTCCTAACAGGGGTTTGGAGGAAAAACTGTTTTTT. Translation gives CASSPNRGLEEKLFF.

This rearrangement joins TRBV19 to TRBJ1-5; D is undetermined. CDR3 length: 12 amino acids. CDR1 and CDR2 from the germline V gene are LNHDA and SQIVND (reference sequence). V was clipped by 4 bases and J by 2 bases, with 3 bases between them. The DNA of the CDR3 is TGTGCCAGTAGTACGGGCAATCAGCCCCAGCATTTT. Its translation is CASSTGNQPQHF. Full variable domain (missing parts from reference TRBV19 and TRBJ1-5): DGGITQSPKYLFRKEGQNVTLSCEQNLNHDAMYWYRQDPGQGLRLIYYSQIVNDFQKGDIAEGYSVSREKKESFPLTVTSAQKNPTAFYLCASSTGNQPQHFGDGTRLSIL.

The J gene is TRBJ1-1, the V gene TRBV28; no definite D call. This CDR3 is built from 15 residues. The V gene's germline CDR1 is MDHEN and CDR2 SYDVKM. Between the trimmed V and J ends, which lost 3 bases and 1 base, there was a span of 12 bases. As DNA, the CDR3 is TGTGCCAGCAGTTTGCCGGGCGCGTCGAACACTGAAGCTTTCTTT. Translated, it gives CASSLPGASNTEAFF.

V and J are TRBV29-1 and TRBJ1-2; TRBD1 matches 7 bases. The length of the CDR3 is 18 residues. Looked up from germline, CDR1 is SQVTM and CDR2 is ANQGSEA. V lost 0 bases, J lost 3 bases, and 16 bases stayed unmatched. CDR3 in DNA: TGCAGCGTTGAAGATCGCCGGGACAGAATGAGTGGGCACTATGGCTACACCTTC. Protein product: CSVEDRRDRMSGHYGYTF.

The chain carries TRBV7-9 and TRBJ2-2; 7 bases are a match to TRBD1. V lost 2 bases to trimming and J lost 4 bases; unmatched junction nucleotides: 4. There are 15 residues in the CDR3. Germline V gene lookup returns CDR1 SEHNR and CDR2 FQNEAQ (reference sequence). CDR3 amino acids: CASSLSTGFTGELFF. For the CDR3, the DNA is TGTGCCAGCAGCTTATCGACAGGGTTCACCGGGGAGCTGTTTTTT.

The chain combines TRBV28 with TRBJ1-2, with D possibly being TRBD1 (5 bases). CDR1 is MDHEN and CDR2 is SYDVKM in the germline V gene. Trimming left V 6 bases short and J 8 bases short, with 10 bases between. CDR3 length: 11 residues. For the CDR3, the DNA is TGTGCCAGCAGCCCCAGGGACGGCTACACCTTC. Translated: CASSPRDGYTF.

The chain uses TRBV5-1 and TRBJ2-7; possible D gene TRBD2, 5 bases. The CDR3 has 12 residues. Germline V gives CDR1 SGHRS, CDR2 YFSETQ. Trimming pared 5 bases from V and 7 bases from J, leaving 13 bases between. CDR3 sequence: CASREQPGEQYF. Here the CDR3 DNA reads TGCGCCAGCAGGGAGCAACCGGGGGAGCAGTACTTC.

This rearrangement joins TRBV5-4 to TRBJ1-6; 8 bases match TRBD1. The CDR3 loop spans 15 amino acids. Germline V CDR1 and CDR2: SGHNT, YYREEE (reference sequence). V dropped 1 base and J dropped 7; count of bases not matched to a gene: 4. The CDR3 DNA follows: TGTGCCAGCAGCTTGAATCAGGGGGCGAATTCACCCCTCCACTTT. Its translation: CASSLNQGANSPLHF.

The chain joins TRBV19 to TRBJ1-2; D ambiguous. Trimming cost V 2 bases and J 4 bases, with 14 bases left between them. The CDR3 is made up of 15 amino acids. Germline CDR1 reads LNHDA; CDR2 reads SQIVND (reference sequence). CDR3 sequence: CASSIPGPIVYGYTF. Here the CDR3 DNA reads TGTGCCAGTAGTATACCTGGACCCATAGTCTATGGCTACACCTTC.

The rearrangement uses TRBV28 and TRBJ2-4; D ambiguous. This CDR3 comprises 16 residues. Trimming removed 6 bases at V and 8 bases at J, with 23 bases between. The germline V gene has CDR1 MDHEN and CDR2 SYDVKM. CDR3 amino acids: CASSPNTGPRVDIQYF. CDR3 nucleotide sequence: TGTGCCAGCAGCCCAAACACCGGGCCCCGGGTAGACATTCAGTACTTC.

J is TRBJ1-3 and V is TRBV3-1 (or the pseudogene TRBV3-2); no firm D call. CDR3 length equals 15 residues. V shed 0 bases and J shed 0 bases, with 6 bases lying between them. Germline assignment: CDR1 LGHDT and CDR2 YNNKEL (reference sequence). In nucleotides, the CDR3 is TGTGCCAGCAGCCAAGATTTGAGCTCTGGAAACACCATATATTTT. Its translation: CASSQDLSSGNTIYF.

This clone was recorded only once. The CDR3 loop reads CASSDPGGGPNEQFF. The CDR3 DNA sequence: TGTGCCAGCAGTGACCCGGGGGGGGGCCCGAATGAGCAGTTCTTC. The chain is built from TRBV6-1 and TRBJ2-1; 8 bases map to TRBD2. The CDR3 loop spans 15 amino acids. Trimming took 3 bases from V and 7 from J; bases not matched to a gene: 8. CDR1 is MNHNS and CDR2 is SASEGT in the germline V gene.

The chain links TRBV27 to TRBJ1-1; D is unresolved. The V and J ends lost 11 bases and 2 bases respectively, with 15 bases between them. CDR3 length equals 13 residues. Germline CDR1 is MNHEY and CDR2 is SMNVEV (reference sequence). The CDR3 here is CAAAYDGNTEAFF. The CDR3 coding sequence is TGTGCCGCAGCGTATGACGGTAACACTGAAGCTTTCTTT.